This T cell receptor (beta chain) appears in the sequencing data of a study of blood T cell repertoires in COVID-19. Study-level background: Collection of acute and convalescent COVID-19 samples took place in the United States, Italy and Spain. T cells, B-cell-depleted T cells, or PBMCs provided the cDNA or gDNA that served as material.

In the original processing: Nucleated cell number was recorded as an estimate derived from reference gene primer amplification. TCRdb keeps only in-frame clones here, not all; method: immunoSEQ multiplex PCR. That table is the source of V, J and clone size, and D and trimming were worked out from the DNA. In the table there are 75,000 to 90,000 clones, roughly 80% of which are singletons. The CDR3 extends over 16 amino acids. Trimming cost V 2 bases and J 5 bases; bases outside gene matches: 10. CDR1 is PRHDT and CDR2 is FYEKMQ in the germline V gene (reference sequence). The chain combines TRBV13 with TRBJ1-1, with TRBD1 matching 8 bases. This clonotype originated in a woman in her thirties or forties with active or convalescent COVID-19. Sequenced: peripheral blood. As DNA, the CDR3 is TGTGCCAGCAGCTTACAGTTTCAGGGGGCGAAAACTGAAGCTTTCTTT. It codes for CASSLQFQGAKTEAFF.